These 7 T cell receptor beta chains share one sample of origin, sequenced in a study of blood T cells in healthy people across ages. A sample-barcoded 5' primer and a J-beta primer mix were used in a second PCR of about 7 to 12 cycles. TCRdb reanalysed the 5' RACE reads using MiXCR and keeps one entry per CDR3 protein. The repertoire holds over 600,000 distinct CDR3 sequences, over 20% seen once, with about 3.6% in the top ten. Sequencing used blood. The receptors stem from a man between 70 and 80 years old in good health.

The CDR3 loop is CASGDSGYNSPLHF. CDR3 nucleotides: TGTGCCAGCGGGGACAGCGGCTATAATTCACCCCTCCACTTT. The rearrangement links TRBV6-6 to TRBJ1-6; TRBD1 aligns across 7 bases. The J segment lost 3 bases and the V segment lost 8 bases, leaving 4 bases of the junction unmatched. CDR3 length equals 14 residues. Germline CDR1 reads MNHNY; CDR2 reads SVGAGI (reference sequence).

The chain uses TRBV18 and TRBJ1-4; 10 nucleotides match TRBD1. The germline V gene has CDR1 KGHSH and CDR2 LQKENI. The CDR3 has 14 residues. The V gene end was trimmed by 4 bases and the J gene end by 8 bases; junction bases not matched to a gene: 4. DNA of the CDR3: TGTGCCAGCTCACAGGGGACAGGGGTAGAAAAACTGTTTTTT. This translates into CASSQGTGVEKLFF.

This clonotype was detected a few times. This chain joins TRBV7-2 and TRBJ1-3; the D is unclear. Trimming shortened V by 0 bases and J by 0 bases, and 9 bases separated the two germline ends. The CDR3 covers 16 residues. Germline CDR1 and CDR2: SGHTA and FQGNSA. CDR3 amino acids: CASSLAAVVSGNTIYF. The CDR3 DNA reads TGTGCCAGCAGCTTAGCGGCAGTCGTCTCTGGAAACACCATATATTTT.

The rearrangement links TRBV20-1 to TRBJ2-5; no definite D call. Judging by the DNA end, TRBJ2-7 fits better; the J call may be wrong. This CDR3 is 12 amino acids long. CDR1 is DFQATT and CDR2 is SNEGSKA in the germline V gene (reference sequence). This CDR3 reads CSASPTLYEQYF. CDR3 nucleotides: TGCAGTGCCAGCCCCACCCTATACGAGCAGTACTTC.

This clonotype came up a few times. The DNA for the CDR3 is TGTGCCAGCGGCCTAAGGACAGGGTATACCGGGGAGCTGTTTTTT. This gives the protein CASGLRTGYTGELFF. The chain combines TRBV3-1 with TRBJ2-2; 8 nucleotides line up with TRBD1. The germline V gene encodes CDR1 LGHDT and CDR2 YNNKEL (reference sequence). CDR3 length: 15 amino acids. V lost 8 bases to trimming and J lost 5 bases; unmatched junction nucleotides: 10.

This rearrangement joins TRBV20-1 to TRBJ2-2; perhaps TRBD2 as D (5 bases). V was cut by 0 bases and J by 5 bases, with 16 bases left in between. Germline V lookup: CDR1 DFQATT, CDR2 SNEGSKA (reference sequence). The CDR3 totals 16 residues. DNA for the CDR3: TGCAGTGCTAGAGATGGCGAGGGAGCGTGGACCGGGGAGCTGTTTTTT. Translating it yields CSARDGEGAWTGELFF.

This clonotype was seen a few times. This chain links TRBV30 with TRBJ2-6; D not resolved. Germline V gene lookup returns CDR1 GTSNPN and CDR2 SVGIG (reference sequence). Trimming cost V 0 bases and J 3 bases, with 3 bases left between them. The length of the CDR3 is 13 residues. CDR3 coding DNA: TGTGCCTGGAGTGTATTTGGGGCCAACGTCCTGACTTTC. It is translated as CAWSVFGANVLTF. The whole variable domain, filled in from reference TRBV30 and TRBJ2-6, reads SQTIHQWPATLVQPVGSPLSLECTVEGTSNPNLYWYRQAAGRGLQLLFYSVGIGQISSEVPQNLSASRPQDRQFILSSKKLLLSDSGFYLCAWSVFGANVLTFGAGSRLTVL.